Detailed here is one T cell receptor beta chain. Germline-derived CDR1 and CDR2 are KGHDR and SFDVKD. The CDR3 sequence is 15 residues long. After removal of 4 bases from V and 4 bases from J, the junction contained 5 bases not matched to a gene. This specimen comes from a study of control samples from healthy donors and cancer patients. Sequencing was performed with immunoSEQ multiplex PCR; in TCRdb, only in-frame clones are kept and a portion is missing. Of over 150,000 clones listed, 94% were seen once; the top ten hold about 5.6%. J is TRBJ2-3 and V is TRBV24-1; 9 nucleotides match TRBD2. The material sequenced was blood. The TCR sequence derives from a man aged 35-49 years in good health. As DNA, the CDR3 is TGTGCCACCAGTGAGCCGGGACTAGCCGCAGATACGCAGTATTTT. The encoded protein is CATSEPGLAADTQYF.